The 23 T cell receptor beta chains presented below share a single source sample, sequenced in a study of T-cell reconstitution after alpha-beta-depleted transplantation in children. TCRbeta library construction was performed incorporating unique molecular identifiers. MiXCR, applied by TCRdb to the PCR reads, yields one record per CDR3 protein. The sample holds hundreds of thousands of distinct CDR3 sequences, 12% seen once. The sample in question was PBMCs from the stem cell graft donor, obtained from the stem cell graft. The source is a human donor who donated a stem cell graft to a child with acute lymphoblastic leukemia.

This clonotype came up many times. The CDR3 spells CASSLYISYEQYF. The CDR3 DNA follows: TGTGCCAGCAGCTTGTACATCTCCTACGAGCAGTACTTC. V usage is TRBV5-5 and J usage is TRBJ2-7; D not certain. V was shortened by 1 base and J by 0 bases, with 5 bases between the two germline ends. Germline CDR1 is SGHKS and CDR2 is YYEKEE (reference sequence). The length of the CDR3 is 13 residues.

The genes are TRBV9 and TRBJ1-1; maybe TRBD1 (6 bases). Germline CDR1 is SGDLS and CDR2 is YYNGEE. This CDR3 has 16 amino acids. Trimming removed 0 bases from V and 0 bases from J, with 12 bases in between. CDR3 sequence reads: CASSVGGGGVNTEAFF. The CDR3 region has the DNA TGTGCCAGCAGCGTAGGAGGAGGGGGGGTGAACACTGAAGCTTTCTTT.

This clonotype appeared many times. The chain links TRBV29-1 to TRBJ2-1, with TRBD1 matching 11 bases. With V trimmed by 6 bases and J by 9 bases, 7 bases remained unmatched. Germline-derived CDR1 and CDR2 are SQVTM and ANQGSEA. This CDR3 contains 13 residues. The CDR3 sequence: CSVHGTGGSEQFF. The CDR3 DNA sequence: TGCAGCGTCCATGGGACAGGGGGTAGTGAGCAGTTCTTC.

Comment on this clonotype: Since a much larger clone is just one base distant, this may be a read error. This chain joins TRBV12-3 or TRBV12-4 and TRBJ2-2, with 7 nucleotides matching TRBD1. CDR3 length equals 17 residues. As DNA, the CDR3 is TGTGCCACCAGTGATACTACGGACAGGTTGAACACCGGGGAGCTGTTTTTT. Protein sequence: CATSDTTDRLNTGELFF.

Ten or more counts support this clonotype. CDR3 DNA sequence: TGTGCCAGCAGTTCGGGGACAGGGGGCGGCGAGCAGTACTTC. This gives the protein CASSSGTGGGEQYF. The chain couples TRBV27 to TRBJ2-7; the match to TRBD1 covers 12 bases. The germline V gene encodes CDR1 MNHEY and CDR2 SMNVEV (reference sequence). The CDR3 runs 14 residues. V trimming: 4 bases; J trimming: 6 bases; junction bases outside the gene matches: 4.

This clonotype has ten or more counts. The rearrangement joins TRBV12-3 or TRBV12-4 to TRBJ2-3; D is uncertain. Trimming removed 5 bases from V and 2 bases from J, with 8 bases in between. This CDR3 spans 13 amino acids. The CDR3 DNA reads as TGTGCCAGCAGTCCCCGTCCCACAGATACGCAGTATTTT. This translates into CASSPRPTDTQYF.

The table lists this clonotype with a few counts. The chain is built from TRBV7-9 and TRBJ2-5, with D unclear. V lost 0 bases and J lost 4, with 12 bases in between. The CDR3 covers 15 residues. Germline lookup yields CDR1 SEHNR and CDR2 FQNEAQ (reference sequence). The CDR3 coding sequence is TGTGCCAGCAGCTTAGCAGGATATGAAAGAGAGACCCAGTACTTC. Translation: CASSLAGYERETQYF. Full variable domain (remainder filled in from reference TRBV7-9 and TRBJ2-5): DTGVSQNPRHKITKRGQNVTFRCDPISEHNRLYWYRQTLGQGPEFLTYFQNEAQLEKSRLLSDRFSAERPKGSFSTLEIQRTEQGDSAMYLCASSLAGYERETQYFGPGTRLLVL.

This clonotype was detected only a few times. V usage is TRBV12-3 or TRBV12-4 and J usage is TRBJ1-5; D is unresolved. The V end was cut by 8 bases, the J end by 7 bases, with 9 bases between. The CDR3 has 11 amino acids. The DNA of the CDR3 is TGTGCCAGCGGTCAAGGGCAGCCCCAGCATTTT. Its translation is CASGQGQPQHF.

Ten or more counts support this clonotype. This chain connects TRBV29-1 to TRBJ2-5, with D perhaps assigned TRBD1 or TRBD2 (5 bases each). Germline loops: CDR1 SQVTM, CDR2 ANQGSEA. There are 11 residues in the CDR3. The V and J ends lost 7 bases and 4 bases respectively, with 10 bases between them. In DNA, the CDR3 is TGCAGCGGAGGGGTACTAGAGACCCAGTACTTC. Translation gives CSGGVLETQYF. Filled out from reference TRBV29-1 and TRBJ2-5, the complete variable domain reads SAVISQKPSRDICQRGTSLTIQCQVDSQVTMMFWYRQQPGQSLTLIATANQGSEATYESGFVIDKFPISRPNLTFSTLTVSNMSPEDSSIYLCSGGVLETQYFGPGTRLLVL.

The chain carries TRBV27 and TRBJ1-1; a possible D gene is TRBD1 (5 bases). V was cut by 4 bases and J by 2 bases, with 11 bases left in between. CDR1 is MNHEY, CDR2 SMNVEV, per germline (reference sequence). The CDR3 sequence is 14 residues long. CDR3 DNA: TGTGCCAGCAGTTCGACAGTACTAAACACTGAAGCTTTCTTT. Translated: CASSSTVLNTEAFF.

There are many counts of this clonotype. The J gene is TRBJ2-4, the V gene TRBV12-3 or TRBV12-4; 7 nucleotides align to TRBD2. V dropped 3 bases and J dropped 6; count of bases not matched to a gene: 8. The CDR3 is 15 amino acids. This CDR3 is CASSLRGSGGNIQYF. In DNA, the CDR3 is TGTGCCAGCAGTTTGCGCGGGAGTGGGGGAAACATTCAGTACTTC.

This clonotype was detected many times. V usage is TRBV11-2 and J usage is TRBJ2-2, with 9 bases identical to TRBD1. The germline CDR1 and CDR2 sequences are SGHAT and FQNNGV. V trimming: 5 bases; J trimming: 0 bases; junction bases outside the gene matches: 4. CDR3 length: 16 residues. For the CDR3, the DNA is TGTGCCAGCAGCCCTACAGGGGGCGCGAACACCGGGGAGCTGTTTTTT. It encodes CASSPTGGANTGELFF.

This clonotype occurred many times. V gene TRBV5-4 combines with J gene TRBJ2-7; the match to TRBD2 covers 12 bases. This CDR3 comprises 16 residues. CDR1 is SGHNT, CDR2 YYREEE, per germline (reference sequence). The V and J ends lost 3 bases and 2 bases, in that order; junction bases with no gene match: 6. CDR3 DNA: TGTGCCAGCAGCTCGCAACTAGCGGGAGGCCCCTACGAGCAGTACTTC. This codes for CASSSQLAGGPYEQYF.

This clonotype was observed many times. J is TRBJ1-2 and V is TRBV5-6; D is unresolved. Between the trimmed V and J ends, which lost 3 bases and 8 bases, there was a span of 14 bases. The CDR3 runs 13 residues. Germline loops: CDR1 SGHDT, CDR2 YYEEEE. The CDR3 is CASSSPVRYGYTF. CDR3 nucleotide sequence: TGTGCCAGCAGCTCCCCCGTCCGCTACGGCTACACCTTC. The variable domain in full, completed from reference TRBV5-6 and TRBJ1-2, reads DAGVTQSPTHLIKTRGQQVTLRCSPKSGHDTVSWYQQALGQGPQFIFQYYEEEERQRGNFPDRFSGHQFPNYSSELNVNALLLGDSALYLCASSSPVRYGYTFGSGTRLTVV.

This clonotype was seen more than once but under ten times. V is TRBV7-8 and J is TRBJ2-1; 10 bases agree with TRBD1. Germline CDR1 SGHVS, CDR2 FQNEAQ. V lost 1 base to trimming and J lost 8 bases; unmatched junction nucleotides: 5. The CDR3 has 15 amino acids. The CDR3 region has the DNA TGTGCCAGCAGCTTAGACCGGGACAGGGGAGATGAGCAGTTCTTC. Amino acids: CASSLDRDRGDEQFF.

This chain uses TRBV19 with TRBJ1-1, with D hard to call. V dropped 2 bases and J dropped 7 bases, with 8 bases sitting between them. Germline V gene data show CDR1 as LNHDA and CDR2 as SQIVND (reference sequence). The CDR3 spans 12 residues. In DNA, the CDR3 is TGTGCCAGTAGTATACGTTGGGGTGAAGCTTTCTTT. This translates into CASSIRWGEAFF. Full variable domain (rest looked up from reference TRBV19 and TRBJ1-1): DGGITQSPKYLFRKEGQNVTLSCEQNLNHDAMYWYRQDPGQGLRLIYYSQIVNDFQKGDIAEGYSVSREKKESFPLTVTSAQKNPTAFYLCASSIRWGEAFFGQGTRLTVV.

This clonotype was seen ten or more times. The chain employs TRBV4-2 and TRBJ2-7; TRBD1 matches at 9 bases. Germline V gives CDR1 LGHNA, CDR2 YNFKEQ. Unmatched junction bases numbered 3, after V lost 1 base and J lost 5 bases. The CDR3 totals 14 residues. The CDR3 region is CASSQGDRVNEQYF. CDR3 bases: TGTGCCAGCAGCCAAGGGGACAGGGTAAACGAGCAGTACTTC.

This clonotype was observed at least ten times. The chain has TRBV5-1 and TRBJ1-3; unclear D gene. V was pared by 4 bases and J by 7 bases, with 15 bases between. The length of the CDR3 is 14 residues. The V gene's germline CDR1 is SGHRS and CDR2 YFSETQ. The CDR3 DNA reads TGCGCCAGCAGCGAAGGGCGGGCCGGGAACACCATATATTTT. Its translation is CASSEGRAGNTIYF.

This clonotype was observed many times. The chain couples TRBV20-1 to TRBJ2-4, with D possibly being TRBD1 (5 bases). CDR1 is DFQATT, CDR2 SNEGSKA, per germline (reference sequence). This CDR3 comprises 15 residues. V was pared by 6 bases and J by 3 bases, with 18 bases between. The CDR3 sequence: CSAHQGGQLKNIQYF. Here the CDR3 DNA reads TGCAGTGCCCATCAGGGTGGGCAGCTCAAAAACATTCAGTACTTC.

This clonotype showed up many times. The V and J genes are TRBV29-1 and TRBJ2-5; TRBD1 matches 12 bases. CDR3 length: 13 amino acids. Germline CDR1 is SQVTM and CDR2 is ANQGSEA. The junction had 3 bases not matched to a gene; V was cut back by 6 bases and J by 4 bases. The CDR3 coding sequence is TGCAGCGTCGGGACAGGGGGCTTAGAGACCCAGTACTTC. This gives the protein CSVGTGGLETQYF.

About this clonotype itself: A much larger clone lies one base from this, so it may be a read error. The V and J genes are TRBV20-1 and TRBJ2-7; D unclear. From germline, CDR1 is DFQATT and CDR2 SNEGSKA (reference sequence). This CDR3 region has 16 residues. V dropped 3 bases and J dropped 0 bases, with 18 bases sitting between them. CDR3 sequence (DNA): TGCAGTGCTAGTGAAAGGTTGCCCGTCATCTCCTACGAGCAGTACTTC. It specifies CSASERLPVISYEQYF.

This clonotype was picked up many times. V gene TRBV5-1 combines with J gene TRBJ1-1; TRBD1 matches at 7 bases. Germline lookup yields CDR1 SGHRS and CDR2 YFSETQ. The CDR3 length is 15 residues. The ends lost 4 bases at V and 1 base at J; junction bases unmatched: 7. In DNA form, the CDR3 reads TGCGCCAGCAGCCCGGGAGACAGGGCGAACACTGAAGCTTTCTTT. Protein: CASSPGDRANTEAFF. Full variable domain (missing parts from reference TRBV5-1 and TRBJ1-1): KAGVTQTPRYLIKTRGQQVTLSCSPISGHRSVSWYQQTPGQGLQFLFEYFSETQRNKGNFPGRFSGRQFSNSRSEMNVSTLELGDSALYLCASSPGDRANTEAFFGQGTRLTVV.

This clonotype was picked up many times. This sequence joins TRBV28 and TRBJ2-5; D is possibly TRBD2 (5 bases). Germline CDR1 is MDHEN and CDR2 is SYDVKM. The CDR3 is made up of 14 amino acids. The V gene lost 6 bases and the J gene lost 2 bases, with 13 bases spanning the gap. The chain's CDR3 is CASSRGGIQETQYF. CDR3 nucleotide sequence: TGTGCCAGCAGCCGAGGAGGAATTCAAGAGACCCAGTACTTC.